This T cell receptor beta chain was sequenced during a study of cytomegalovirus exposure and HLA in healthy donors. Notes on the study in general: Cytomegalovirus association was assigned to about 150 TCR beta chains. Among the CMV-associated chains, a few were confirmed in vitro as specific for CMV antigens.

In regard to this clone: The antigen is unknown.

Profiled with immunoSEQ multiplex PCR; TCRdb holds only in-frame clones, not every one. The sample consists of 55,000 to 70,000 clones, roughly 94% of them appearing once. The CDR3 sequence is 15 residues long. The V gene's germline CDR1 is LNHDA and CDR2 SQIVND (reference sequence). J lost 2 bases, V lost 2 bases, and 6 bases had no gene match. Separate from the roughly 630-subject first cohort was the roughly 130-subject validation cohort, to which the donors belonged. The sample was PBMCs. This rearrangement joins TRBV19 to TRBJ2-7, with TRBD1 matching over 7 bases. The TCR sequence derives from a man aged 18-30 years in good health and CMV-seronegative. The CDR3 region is CASSISQGVTYEQYF. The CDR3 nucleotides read TGTGCCAGTAGTATATCGCAGGGGGTCACCTACGAGCAGTACTTC.